This entry lists 18 T cell receptor beta chains sequenced from one sample in a study of T cell repertoires in cytomegalovirus infection. No antigen has been assigned to these receptors. TCRdb processed the reads anew with MiXCR; each CDR3 protein has one entry. This sample has fewer than 1,000,000 distinct CDR3 sequences, with approximately 30% found just once. The material sequenced was cultured CD8+ T cells from PBMCs, taken from culture after CMV antigen stimulation. These receptors originate from a human donor in good health (CMV status not recorded). Some clones in this sample may be carry-over from other donors' samples.

The chain recombines TRBV6-1 with TRBJ2-6, with 7 bases identical to TRBD2. V lost 1 base and J lost 0; bases outside the gene matches: 3. CDR1 and CDR2 (germline): MNHNS, SASEGT. This CDR3 contains 17 residues. The CDR3 region has the DNA TGTGCCAGCAGTGAAGAAGCGGGGTACTCTGGGGCCAACGTCCTGACTTTC. This translates into CASSEEAGYSGANVLTF.

This clonotype was observed at least ten times. The chain carries TRBV20-1 and TRBJ2-7; D unclear. Germline V gene sequence: CDR1 DFQATT, CDR2 SNEGSKA (reference sequence). V was pared by 1 base and J by 4 bases, with 17 bases between. The CDR3 runs to 15 residues. CDR3 amino acids: CSARVRRDAPYEQYV. CDR3 DNA sequence: TGCAGTGCTAGAGTTCGAAGAGATGCCCCTTACGAGCAGTACGTC.

This clonotype has ten or more counts. This chain connects TRBV7-2 to TRBJ2-7; TRBD1 agrees at 10 bases. The germline V gene has CDR1 SGHTA and CDR2 FQGNSA. Trimming took 5 bases from V and 3 from J; bases not matched to a gene: 7. The length of the CDR3 is 15 residues. Here the CDR3 DNA reads TGTGCCAGCAGCGCGACCGGGACAGGGGTCTACGAGCAGTACTTC. This encodes CASSATGTGVYEQYF.

The chain couples TRBV6-6 to TRBJ2-7, with a weak D call TRBD2 (6 bases). Per the germline V gene, CDR1 is MNHNY and CDR2 is SVGAGI (reference sequence). Trimming shortened V by 2 bases and J by 6 bases, and 11 bases separated the two germline ends. This CDR3 spans 13 amino acids. The CDR3 here is CASSYGPGVEQYV. CDR3 bases: TGTGCCAGCAGTTACGGACCGGGGGTCGAGCAGTACGTC.

The V and J genes are TRBV6-6 and TRBJ1-2; the D is unclear. Trimming cost V 1 base and J 6 bases, with 6 bases left between them. The CDR3 runs 12 residues. The V gene's germline CDR1 is MNHNY and CDR2 SVGAGI (reference sequence). As DNA, the CDR3 is TGTGCCAGCAGTTACTGGGCGGATGGCTACACCTTC. Translating gives CASSYWADGYTF.

CDR3 bases: TGTGCCAGCAGTGAAAAAAGGACGGCGCCGGGGACCCTCCACTTT. Translating gives CASSEKRTAPGTLHF. V gene TRBV6-1 combines with J gene TRBJ1-6; D remains unclear. Germline V lookup: CDR1 MNHNS, CDR2 SASEGT. The CDR3 runs to 15 residues. V lost 2 bases and J lost 14, with 19 bases in between.

The chain couples TRBV28 to TRBJ2-5, with 7 bases aligning to TRBD1. Losses at the gene ends were 3 bases for V and 1 base for J; bases not matched to a gene: 5. There are 15 residues in the CDR3. Germline loops: CDR1 MDHEN, CDR2 SYDVKM. CDR3 coding DNA: TGTGCCAGCAGTTTCTCGCCAGGGGGCCAAGAGACCCAGTACTTC. It translates to CASSFSPGGQETQYF. Drawing the rest from reference TRBV28 and TRBJ2-5, the complete variable domain is DVKVTQSSRYLVKRTGEKVFLECVQDMDHENMFWYRQDPGLGLRLIYFSYDVKMKEKGDIPEGYSVSREKKERFSLILESASTNQTSMYLCASSFSPGGQETQYFGPGTRLLVL.

The chain recombines TRBV29-1 with TRBJ2-3; TRBD2 agrees at 7 bases. Germline trimming cut 0 bases from V and 6 bases from J; bases unmatched to any gene: 9. Per germline, CDR1 SQVTM and CDR2 ANQGSEA. CDR3 length: 15 amino acids. Written as DNA, the CDR3 is TGCAGCGTTGAAGATGGGGACGGGGGGTCCGATACGCAGTATTTT. Translation: CSVEDGDGGSDTQYF.

The V gene is TRBV4-1, the J gene TRBJ2-7; 7 nucleotides align to TRBD1. The CDR3 consists of 17 residues. V lost 0 bases to trimming and J lost 1 base; unmatched junction nucleotides: 9. Germline-derived CDR1 and CDR2 are MGHRA and YSYEKL. Written as DNA, the CDR3 is TGCGCCAGCAGCCAAGATATTGAGACAGGGATTTCCTACGAGCAGTACTTC. Its protein product is CASSQDIETGISYEQYF.

This clonotype was seen a handful of times. The genes are TRBV6-2 or TRBV6-3 and TRBJ2-1; 8 bases agree with TRBD1. The CDR3 spans 15 residues. V lost 5 bases to trimming and J lost 4 bases; unmatched junction nucleotides: 7. Germline CDR1 is MNHEY and CDR2 is SVGEGT. CDR3 sequence (DNA): TGTGCCAGCAGTCCGGAGACAGGGGTATACAATGAGCAGTTCTTC. Protein: CASSPETGVYNEQFF.

There are many counts of this clonotype. The V and J genes are TRBV12-3 or TRBV12-4 and TRBJ2-7; tentatively, D is TRBD2 (6 bases). The CDR3 contains 12 residues. With 4 bases removed from V and 6 bases from J, the gap between germline ends came to 10 bases. The DNA of the CDR3 is TGTGCCAGCAGTTCGGGCGGGGTCGAGCAGTACGTC. It yields the protein CASSSGGVEQYV.

There are a few counts of this clonotype. The J gene is TRBJ1-3, the V gene TRBV2; D might be TRBD1 (5 bases). CDR1 is SNHLY and CDR2 is FYNNEI in the germline V gene. Trimming removed 6 bases at V and 0 bases at J, with 12 bases between. CDR3 size: 15 residues. The CDR3 DNA is TGTGCCAGCAGGGCCCGGGGCATCTCTGGAAACACCATATATTTT. Translated: CASRARGISGNTIYF.

This clonotype was counted a few times. The rearrangement uses TRBV7-6 and TRBJ2-3; 7 nucleotides align to TRBD2. J lost 1 base, V lost 1 base, and 11 bases had no gene match. Looked up from germline, CDR1 is SGHVS and CDR2 is FNYEAQ. There are 18 residues in the CDR3. For the CDR3, the DNA is TGTGCCAGCAGCTTAGATGGTCAGGGAGGGTTCGGCACAGATACGCAGTATTTT. Amino acid sequence: CASSLDGQGGFGTDTQYF.

This clonotype was seen a handful of times. This chain joins TRBV7-6 and TRBJ2-3, with D perhaps matching TRBD1 (5 bases). The CDR3 extends over 16 amino acids. Trimming removed 6 bases from V and 3 bases from J, with 19 bases in between. Germline assignment: CDR1 SGHVS and CDR2 FNYEAQ. In DNA form, the CDR3 reads TGTGCCAGCAGTCGCTATGTGGGGCAGAGAACAGATACGCAGTATTTT. Its protein product is CASSRYVGQRTDTQYF.

This clonotype showed up just a few times. The rearrangement joins TRBV6-1 to TRBJ1-6; perhaps TRBD1 as D (6 bases). Per the germline V gene, CDR1 is MNHNS and CDR2 is SASEGT. V dropped 4 bases and J dropped 16 bases, with 17 bases sitting between them. The CDR3 loop spans 13 amino acids. Here the CDR3 reads CASSADSWNNLHF. In DNA form, the CDR3 reads TGTGCCAGCAGTGCGGACAGTTGGAACAATCTCCACTTT.

This chain joins TRBV11-2 and TRBJ2-7, with a possible D match to TRBD2 (5 bases). This CDR3 spans 13 amino acids. Per germline, CDR1 SGHAT and CDR2 FQNNGV. V was cut by 0 bases and J by 7 bases, with 10 bases left in between. In DNA form, the CDR3 reads TGTGCCAGCAGCTTAGACCTCAGAGGGGAGCAGTACGTC. Protein: CASSLDLRGEQYV.

The genes are TRBV5-8 and TRBJ2-2; no reliable D call. This CDR3 spans 12 amino acids. Looked up from germline, CDR1 is SGHTS and CDR2 is YDEGEE. Trimming pared 2 bases from V and 6 bases from J, leaving 5 bases between. CDR3 region: CASSFFPGELFF. The CDR3, as DNA: TGTGCCAGCAGCTTTTTCCCCGGGGAGCTGTTTTTT.

The CDR3 sequence is CASGIHGQPQHF. The CDR3 nucleotides are TGTGCTAGTGGTATACACGGTCAGCCCCAGCATTTT. The chain combines TRBV12-5 with TRBJ1-5; no firm D call. The length of the CDR3 is 12 residues. The V gene lost 5 bases and the J gene lost 6 bases, with 8 bases spanning the gap. Germline CDR1 and CDR2: LGHNT and FRNRAP.